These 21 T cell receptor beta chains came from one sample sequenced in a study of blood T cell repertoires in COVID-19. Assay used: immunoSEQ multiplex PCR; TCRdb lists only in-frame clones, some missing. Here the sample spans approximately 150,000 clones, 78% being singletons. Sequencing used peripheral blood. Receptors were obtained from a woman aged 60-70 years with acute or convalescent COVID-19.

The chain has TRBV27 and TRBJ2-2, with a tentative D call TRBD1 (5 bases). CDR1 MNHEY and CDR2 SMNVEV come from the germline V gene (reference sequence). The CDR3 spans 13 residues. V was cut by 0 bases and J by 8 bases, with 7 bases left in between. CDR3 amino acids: CASSLSNRGELFF. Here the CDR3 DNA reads TGTGCCAGCAGTTTATCGAACAGGGGGGAGCTGTTTTTT.

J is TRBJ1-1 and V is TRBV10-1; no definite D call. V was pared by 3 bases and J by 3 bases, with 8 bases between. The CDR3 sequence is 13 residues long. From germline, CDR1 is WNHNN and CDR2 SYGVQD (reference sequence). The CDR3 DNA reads TGCGCCAGCAGTGACAGGTTCGACACTGAAGCTTTCTTT. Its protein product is CASSDRFDTEAFF.

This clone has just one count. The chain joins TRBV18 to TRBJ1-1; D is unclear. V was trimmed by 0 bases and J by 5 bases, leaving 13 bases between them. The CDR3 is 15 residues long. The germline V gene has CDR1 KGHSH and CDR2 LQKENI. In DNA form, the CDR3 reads TGTGCCAGCTCACCACCGTTACCGGTTCGGACTGAAGCTTTCTTT. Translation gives CASSPPLPVRTEAFF.

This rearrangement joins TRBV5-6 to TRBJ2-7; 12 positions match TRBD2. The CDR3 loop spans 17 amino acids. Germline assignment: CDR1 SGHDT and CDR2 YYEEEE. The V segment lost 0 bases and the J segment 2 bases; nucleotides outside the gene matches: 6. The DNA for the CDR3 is TGTGCCAGCAGCTTGGGACTAGCGGGAGTGAGGACCTACGAGCAGTACTTC. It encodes CASSLGLAGVRTYEQYF. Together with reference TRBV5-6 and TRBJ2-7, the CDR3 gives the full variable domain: DAGVTQSPTHLIKTRGQQVTLRCSPKSGHDTVSWYQQALGQGPQFIFQYYEEEERQRGNFPDRFSGHQFPNYSSELNVNALLLGDSALYLCASSLGLAGVRTYEQYFGPGTRLTVT.

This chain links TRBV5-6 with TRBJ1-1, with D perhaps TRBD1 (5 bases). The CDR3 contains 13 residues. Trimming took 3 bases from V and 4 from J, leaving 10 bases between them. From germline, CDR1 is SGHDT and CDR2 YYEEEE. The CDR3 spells CASSSGRGTEAFF. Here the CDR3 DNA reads TGTGCCAGCAGCTCAGGAAGGGGCACTGAAGCTTTCTTT.

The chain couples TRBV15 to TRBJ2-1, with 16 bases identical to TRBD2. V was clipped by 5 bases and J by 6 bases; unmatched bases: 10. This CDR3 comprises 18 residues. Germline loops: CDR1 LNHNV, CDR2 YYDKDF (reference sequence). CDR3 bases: TGTGCCACCAGCCCGGGACTAGCGGGAGGGTTCGTTGGCAATGAGCAGTTCTTC. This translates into CATSPGLAGGFVGNEQFF.

The CDR3 loop is CASSLKAWGTSGYRTQYF. The CDR3, as DNA: TGTGCCAGCAGTTTAAAGGCGTGGGGGACTAGCGGGTACAGAACCCAGTACTTC. This chain links TRBV27 with TRBJ2-5; TRBD2 agrees at 12 bases. V trimming: 2 bases; J trimming: 8 bases; junction bases outside the gene matches: 15. The CDR3 spans 18 residues. CDR1 is MNHEY, CDR2 SMNVEV, per germline (reference sequence).

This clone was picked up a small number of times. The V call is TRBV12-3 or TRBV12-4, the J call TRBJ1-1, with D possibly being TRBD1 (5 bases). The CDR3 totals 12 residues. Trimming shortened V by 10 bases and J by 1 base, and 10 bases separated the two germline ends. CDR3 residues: CATVGGNTEAFF. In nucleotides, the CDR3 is TGTGCCACTGTGGGGGGGAACACTGAAGCTTTCTTT.

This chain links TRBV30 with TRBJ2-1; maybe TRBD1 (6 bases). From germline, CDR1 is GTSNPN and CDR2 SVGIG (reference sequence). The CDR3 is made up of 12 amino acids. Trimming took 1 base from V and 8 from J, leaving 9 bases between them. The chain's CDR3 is CAWSAGADEQFF. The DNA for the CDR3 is TGTGCCTGGAGTGCAGGGGCGGATGAGCAGTTCTTC.

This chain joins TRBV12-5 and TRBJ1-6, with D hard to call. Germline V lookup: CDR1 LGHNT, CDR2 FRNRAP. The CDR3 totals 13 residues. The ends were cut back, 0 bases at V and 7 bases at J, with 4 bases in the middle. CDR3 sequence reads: CASGLVENSPLHF. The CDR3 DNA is TGTGCTAGTGGTTTGGTGGAGAATTCACCCCTCCACTTT. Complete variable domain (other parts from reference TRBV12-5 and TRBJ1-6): DARVTQTPRHKVTEMGQEVTMRCQPILGHNTVFWYRQTMMQGLELLAYFRNRAPLDDSGMPKDRFSAEMPDATLATLKIQPSEPRDSAVYFCASGLVENSPLHFGNGTRLTVT.

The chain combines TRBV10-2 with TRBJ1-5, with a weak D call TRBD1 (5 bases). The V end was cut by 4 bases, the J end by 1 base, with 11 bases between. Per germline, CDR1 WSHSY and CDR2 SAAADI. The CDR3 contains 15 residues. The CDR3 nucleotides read TGCGCCAGCAGTGTATCCGGGGGGAGCAATCAGCCCCAGCATTTT. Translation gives CASSVSGGSNQPQHF.

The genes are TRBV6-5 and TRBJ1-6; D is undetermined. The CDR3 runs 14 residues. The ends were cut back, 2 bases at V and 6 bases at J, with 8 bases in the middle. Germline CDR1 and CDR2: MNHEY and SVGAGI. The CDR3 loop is CASSYGRGNSPLHF. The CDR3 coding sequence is TGTGCCAGCAGTTACGGTCGGGGTAATTCACCCCTCCACTTT.

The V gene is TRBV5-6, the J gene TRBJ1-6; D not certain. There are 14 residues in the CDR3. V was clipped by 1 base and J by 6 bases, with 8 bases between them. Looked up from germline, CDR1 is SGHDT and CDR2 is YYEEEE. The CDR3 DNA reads TGTGCCAGCAGCTTGAAGCGGGCTAATTCACCCCTCCACTTT. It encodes CASSLKRANSPLHF.

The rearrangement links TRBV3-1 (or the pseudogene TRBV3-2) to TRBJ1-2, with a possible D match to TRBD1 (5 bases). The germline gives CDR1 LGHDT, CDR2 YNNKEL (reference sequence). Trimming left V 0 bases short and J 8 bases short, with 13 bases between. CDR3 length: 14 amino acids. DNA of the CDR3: TGTGCCAGCAGCCAAGATCCAAGGACACTCGGCTACACCTTC. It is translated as CASSQDPRTLGYTF.

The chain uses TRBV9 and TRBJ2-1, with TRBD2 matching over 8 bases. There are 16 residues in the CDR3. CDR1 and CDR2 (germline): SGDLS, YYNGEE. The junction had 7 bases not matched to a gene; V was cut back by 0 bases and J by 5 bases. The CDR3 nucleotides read TGTGCCAGCAGCGTAGGAGCGGGAGTTGGTAACAATGAGCAGTTCTTC. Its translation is CASSVGAGVGNNEQFF.

The CDR3 bases are TGTGCCAGCAGCTTAGGCCCGACTGGGGAGCTGTTTTTT. This translates into CASSLGPTGELFF. The chain links TRBV13 to TRBJ2-2; D gene ambiguous. The CDR3 has 13 amino acids. From germline, CDR1 is PRHDT and CDR2 FYEKMQ (reference sequence). V lost 0 bases to trimming and J lost 8 bases, with 7 bases between them.

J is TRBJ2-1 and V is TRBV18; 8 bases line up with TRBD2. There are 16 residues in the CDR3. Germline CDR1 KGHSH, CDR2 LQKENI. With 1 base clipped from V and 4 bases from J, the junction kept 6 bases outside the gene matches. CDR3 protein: CASSPLSASGYNEQFF. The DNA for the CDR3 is TGTGCCAGCTCACCACTTTCCGCTAGCGGGTACAATGAGCAGTTCTTC.

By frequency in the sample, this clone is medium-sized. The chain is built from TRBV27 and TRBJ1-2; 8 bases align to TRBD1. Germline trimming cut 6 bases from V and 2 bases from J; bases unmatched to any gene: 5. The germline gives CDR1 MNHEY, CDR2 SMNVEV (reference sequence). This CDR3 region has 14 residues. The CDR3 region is CASSTQGANYGYTF. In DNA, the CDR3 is TGTGCCAGCAGCACCCAGGGGGCGAACTATGGCTACACCTTC.

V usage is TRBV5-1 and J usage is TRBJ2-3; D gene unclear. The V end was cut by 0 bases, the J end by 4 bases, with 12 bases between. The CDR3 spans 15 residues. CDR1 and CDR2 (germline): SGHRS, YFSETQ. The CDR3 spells CASSLGSLHPDTQYF. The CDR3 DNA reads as TGCGCCAGCAGCTTGGGTAGCCTACACCCAGATACGCAGTATTTT.

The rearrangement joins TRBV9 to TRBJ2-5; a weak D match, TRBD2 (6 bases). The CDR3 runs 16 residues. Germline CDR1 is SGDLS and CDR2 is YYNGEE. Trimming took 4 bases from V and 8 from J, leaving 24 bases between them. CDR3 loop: CASSTGGAGTARTQYF. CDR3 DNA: TGTGCCAGCAGCACTGGAGGGGCCGGGACTGCTCGTACCCAGTACTTC.

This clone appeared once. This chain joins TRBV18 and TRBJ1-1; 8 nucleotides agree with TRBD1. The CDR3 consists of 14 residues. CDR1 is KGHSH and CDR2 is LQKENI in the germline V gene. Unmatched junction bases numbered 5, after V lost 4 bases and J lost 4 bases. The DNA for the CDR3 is TGTGCCAGCTCACTGGACAGGGTGGGCACTGAAGCTTTCTTT. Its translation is CASSLDRVGTEAFF.